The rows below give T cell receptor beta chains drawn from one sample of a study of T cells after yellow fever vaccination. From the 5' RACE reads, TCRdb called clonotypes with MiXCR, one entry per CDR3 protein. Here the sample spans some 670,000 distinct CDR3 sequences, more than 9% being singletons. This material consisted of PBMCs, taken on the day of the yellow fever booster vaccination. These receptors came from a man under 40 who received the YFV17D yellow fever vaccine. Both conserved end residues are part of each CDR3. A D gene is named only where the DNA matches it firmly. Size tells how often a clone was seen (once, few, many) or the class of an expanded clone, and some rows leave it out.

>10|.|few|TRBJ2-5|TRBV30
CAWGERTQYF
TGTGCCTGGGGGGAACGGACCCAGTACTTC
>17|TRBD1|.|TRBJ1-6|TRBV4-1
CASSQETGGNYNSPLHF
TGCGCCAGCAGCCAAGAGACAGGGGGGAATTATAATTCACCCCTCCACTTT
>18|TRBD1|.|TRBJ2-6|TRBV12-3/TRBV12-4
CASSLSRDRGGGANVLTF
TGTGCCAGCAGTCTTAGCCGGGACAGGGGAGGTGGGGCCAACGTCCTGACTTTC
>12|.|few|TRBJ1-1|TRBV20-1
CSARAQGSEAFF
TGCAGTGCTAGAGCGCAGGGGAGTGAAGCTTTCTTT
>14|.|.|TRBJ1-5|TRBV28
CASSSGAGNQPQHF
TGTGCCAGCAGTTCCGGGGCCGGCAATCAGCCCCAGCATTTT
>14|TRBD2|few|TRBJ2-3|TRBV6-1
CASRLSGGTDTQYF
TGTGCCAGCAGACTCAGCGGGGGCACAGATACGCAGTATTTT
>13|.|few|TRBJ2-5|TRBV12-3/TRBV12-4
CASSWTPKETQYF
TGTGCCAGCAGTTGGACACCCAAAGAGACCCAGTACTTC
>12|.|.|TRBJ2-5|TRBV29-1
CSVGGSEETQYF
TGCAGCGTTGGTGGGTCTGAAGAGACCCAGTACTTC
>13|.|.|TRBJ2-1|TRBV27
CASSAGPNIEQFF
TGTGCCAGCAGTGCGGGACCTAATATTGAGCAGTTCTTC
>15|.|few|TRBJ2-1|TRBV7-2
CASNLVADIYNEQFF
TGTGCCAGCAACCTAGTGGCGGATATCTACAATGAGCAGTTCTTC
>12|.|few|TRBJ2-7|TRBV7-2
CASSLVPGEQYF
TGTGCCAGCAGCTTAGTACCGGGCGAGCAGTACTTC
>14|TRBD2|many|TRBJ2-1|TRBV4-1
CASSQAGTRDEQFF
TGCGCCAGCAGCCAGGCCGGGACTAGGGATGAGCAGTTCTTC
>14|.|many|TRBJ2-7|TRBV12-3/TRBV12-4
CASSLGTASYEQYF
TGTGCCAGCAGTCTCGGGACGGCCTCCTACGAGCAGTACTTC
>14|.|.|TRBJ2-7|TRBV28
CASSLVGIEYEQYF
TGTGCCAGCAGTTTAGTCGGGATCGAGTACGAGCAGTACTTC
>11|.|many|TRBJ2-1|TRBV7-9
CASTWGNEQFF
TGTGCCAGCACTTGGGGCAATGAGCAGTTCTTC
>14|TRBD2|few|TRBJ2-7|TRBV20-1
CSATRLAGDYEQYF
TGCAGTGCCACAAGACTAGCGGGAGACTACGAGCAGTACTTC
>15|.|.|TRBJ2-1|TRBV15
CATSRDRGKYNEQFF
TGTGCCACCAGCAGAGATAGGGGGAAATACAATGAGCAGTTCTTC
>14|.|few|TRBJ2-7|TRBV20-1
CSARPRQPPYEQYF
TGCAGTGCTAGGCCCCGACAGCCACCCTACGAGCAGTACTTC
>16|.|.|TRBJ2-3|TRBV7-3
CASSFQGDDLLDTQYF
TGTGCCAGCAGCTTCCAGGGTGACGATCTATTAGATACGCAGTATTTT
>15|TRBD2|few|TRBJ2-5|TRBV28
CASSLASGNQETQYF
TGTGCCAGCAGTTTAGCTAGCGGAAATCAAGAGACCCAGTACTTC
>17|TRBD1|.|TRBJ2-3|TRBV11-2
CASSLGTRTGNTDTQYF
TGTGCCAGCAGCTTAGGGACGCGGACAGGCAACACAGATACGCAGTATTTT
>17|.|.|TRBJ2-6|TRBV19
CASSPTGFVSGANVLTF
TGTGCCAGTAGTCCAACAGGGTTTGTCTCTGGGGCCAACGTCCTGACTTTC
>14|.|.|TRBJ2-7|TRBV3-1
CASSQLGLSYEQYF
TGTGCCAGCAGCCAACTTGGACTGTCCTACGAGCAGTACTTC
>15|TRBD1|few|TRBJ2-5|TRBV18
CASSPGDRLEETQYF
TGTGCCAGCTCACCGGGGGACAGACTTGAGGAGACCCAGTACTTC
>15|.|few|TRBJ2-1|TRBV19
CASSPAGGSYNEQFF
TGTGCCAGTAGTCCAGCCGGTGGCTCCTACAATGAGCAGTTCTTC
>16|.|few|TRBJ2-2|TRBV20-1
CSASRVPLGNTGELFF
TGCAGCGCTTCCAGGGTCCCATTGGGGAACACCGGGGAGCTGTTTTTT
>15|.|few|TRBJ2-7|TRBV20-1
CSAQPPTGNQREQYF
TGCAGTGCCCAACCCCCTACAGGAAATCAGCGCGAGCAGTACTTC
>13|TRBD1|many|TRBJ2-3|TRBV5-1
CASSQGGTDTQYF
TGCGCCAGCAGTCAGGGGGGCACAGATACGCAGTATTTT
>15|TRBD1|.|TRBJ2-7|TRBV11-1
CASSSRTGLTYEQYF
TGTGCCAGCAGCTCAAGGACAGGGTTGACCTACGAGCAGTACTTC
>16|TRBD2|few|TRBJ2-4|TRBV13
CASSLTSGGGGNIQYF
TGTGCCAGCAGCTTAACTAGCGGAGGAGGGGGAAACATTCAGTACTTC
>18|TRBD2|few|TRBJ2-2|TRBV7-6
CASSFGTSGSLSTGELFF
TGTGCCAGCAGCTTCGGGACTAGCGGGAGCTTGAGCACCGGGGAGCTGTTTTTT
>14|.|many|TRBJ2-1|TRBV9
CASSVGGTHNEQFF
TGTGCCAGCAGCGTAGGAGGGACCCACAATGAGCAGTTCTTC
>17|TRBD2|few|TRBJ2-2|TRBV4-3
CASSKGGLAESTGELFF
TGCGCCAGCAGCAAAGGAGGCCTAGCGGAGAGCACCGGGGAGCTGTTTTTT
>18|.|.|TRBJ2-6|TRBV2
CASSEWGHINSGANVLTF
TGTGCCAGCAGTGAATGGGGACATATAAACTCTGGGGCCAACGTCCTGACTTTC
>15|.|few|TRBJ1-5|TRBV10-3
CAISESGRGNQPQHF
TGTGCCATCAGTGAGTCGGGTAGGGGCAATCAGCCCCAGCATTTT
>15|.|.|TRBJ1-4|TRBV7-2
CASTLTGTPGEKLFF
TGTGCCAGCACCTTGACCGGGACGCCAGGGGAAAAACTGTTTTTT
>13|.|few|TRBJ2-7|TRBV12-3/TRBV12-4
CASRATGTYEQYF
TGTGCCAGCAGAGCCACTGGGACCTACGAGCAGTACTTC
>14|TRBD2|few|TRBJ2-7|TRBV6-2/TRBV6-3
CASSYASGNYEQYF
TGTGCCAGCAGTTACGCCAGCGGGAACTACGAGCAGTACTTC
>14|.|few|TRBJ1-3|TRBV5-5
CASSARQPGNTIYF
TGTGCCAGCAGCGCAAGACAGCCTGGAAACACCATATATTTT
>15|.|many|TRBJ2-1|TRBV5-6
CASSLGPNSYNEQFF
TGTGCCAGCAGCTTGGGACCGAACTCCTACAATGAGCAGTTCTTC
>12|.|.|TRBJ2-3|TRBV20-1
CSARWDTDTQYF
TGCAGTGCCCGATGGGACACAGATACGCAGTATTTT